The 19 T cell receptor beta chains listed next were all sequenced from one sample in a study of blood T cell repertoires in COVID-19 (dated by TCRdb to 2018 to 2021). Preparation of the library involved the immunoSEQ multiplex PCR assay. TCRdb limited this immuneACCESS table to in-frame rearrangements with V and J called. A share of clones is missing; checked studies link under half to unresolved V genes, and the rest is unexplained. The sample contains more than 95,000 clones, almost 70% of them found a single time. About 2.2% of the sample goes to the ten largest clones. The specimen sequenced was peripheral blood. The source of these receptors is a woman aged 70-85 years with acute or convalescent COVID-19.

This clone was detected once. The chain combines TRBV10-3 with TRBJ2-7, with D possibly TRBD1 on 6 matching bases. Germline V gene sequence: CDR1 ENHRY, CDR2 SYGVKD. The V end lost 7 bases, the J end lost 2 bases, and 15 bases lay between the germline ends. The length of the CDR3 is 14 residues. This CDR3 is CAIKRDKGPYEQYF. The CDR3 DNA reads as TGTGCCATCAAACGGGACAAGGGCCCCTACGAGCAGTACTTC.

The chain recombines TRBV12-3 or TRBV12-4 with TRBJ2-7; D is unresolved. The CDR3 is 12 amino acids. V was trimmed by 9 bases and J by 0 bases, leaving 9 bases between them. CDR3 in amino acids: CASRVGSYEQYF. The CDR3, as DNA: TGTGCCAGTCGTGTCGGCTCCTACGAGCAGTACTTC.

The chain combines TRBV7-2 with TRBJ1-1; TRBD1 matches 7 bases. Germline V CDR1 and CDR2: SGHTA, FQGNSA. Trimming took 0 bases from V and 4 from J; bases not matched to a gene: 2. CDR3 length: 14 amino acids. The CDR3 here is CASSLATGVTEAFF. CDR3 coding DNA: TGTGCCAGCAGCTTAGCTACAGGGGTCACTGAAGCTTTCTTT.

V usage is TRBV9 and J usage is TRBJ1-2, with 8 bases identical to TRBD1. Losses at the gene ends were 0 bases for V and 6 bases for J; bases not matched to a gene: 19. CDR1 and CDR2 from the germline V gene are SGDLS and YYNGEE. The CDR3 has 19 amino acids. Here the CDR3 reads CASSVDPDAQRTGPDGYTF. Here the CDR3 DNA reads TGTGCCAGCAGCGTAGACCCCGACGCCCAAAGGACAGGGCCTGATGGCTACACCTTC.

The chain links TRBV5-1 to TRBJ1-2; 9 nucleotides match TRBD1. Trimming removed 4 bases from V and 2 bases from J; junction bases left unmatched: 9. From germline, CDR1 is SGHRS and CDR2 YFSETQ. The CDR3 spans 16 residues. The CDR3 loop is CASSRIGTGTNYGYTF. For the CDR3, the DNA is TGCGCCAGCAGCCGGATTGGGACAGGGACAAACTATGGCTACACCTTC.

In nucleotides, the CDR3 is TGTGCCTGGAGTGTACAGACAGGGAGGACTGAAGCTTTCTTT. Protein sequence: CAWSVQTGRTEAFF. The rearrangement uses TRBV30 and TRBJ1-1, with TRBD1 identical over 7 bases. The CDR3 consists of 14 residues. CDR1 and CDR2 from the germline V gene are GTSNPN and SVGIG (reference sequence). Trimming at V came to 0 bases and at J to 5 bases, leaving 6 bases not matched to a gene.

The chain uses TRBV3-1 (or the pseudogene TRBV3-2) and TRBJ2-1, with 11 bases lining up with TRBD2. V lost 4 bases, J lost 6 bases, and 8 bases stayed unmatched. Germline-derived CDR1 and CDR2 are LGHDT and YNNKEL (reference sequence). The CDR3 runs 16 residues. CDR3 loop: CASSPVAGGPLNEQFF. The CDR3 DNA sequence: TGTGCCAGCAGCCCAGTAGCGGGAGGGCCCCTCAATGAGCAGTTCTTC.

This chain connects TRBV24-1 to TRBJ2-3; TRBD2 is a possible D gene (6 bases). CDR1 KGHDR and CDR2 SFDVKD come from the germline V gene. This CDR3 is built from 13 residues. The V end was cut by 9 bases, the J end by 3 bases, with 12 bases between. CDR3 sequence: CATGGASTDTQYF. Here the CDR3 DNA reads TGTGCCACCGGCGGGGCTTCTACAGATACGCAGTATTTT.

This clone has ten or more counts. CDR3 in DNA: TGTGCCAGTAGGTCACGGGCCAGGGGGGCATCGAACACCGGGGAGCTGTTTTTT. It yields the protein CASRSRARGASNTGELFF. V and J are TRBV19 and TRBJ2-2, with D perhaps matching TRBD1 (7 bases). Trimming shortened V by 6 bases and J by 0 bases, and 20 bases separated the two germline ends. Germline V gives CDR1 LNHDA, CDR2 SQIVND (reference sequence). The CDR3 is 18 residues long. Filled out from reference TRBV19 and TRBJ2-2, the complete variable domain reads DGGITQSPKYLFRKEGQNVTLSCEQNLNHDAMYWYRQDPGQGLRLIYYSQIVNDFQKGDIAEGYSVSREKKESFPLTVTSAQKNPTAFYLCASRSRARGASNTGELFFGEGSRLTVL.

This clone is a singleton in its sample. V is TRBV20-1 and J is TRBJ1-2; D unclear. V was pared by 3 bases and J by 10 bases, with 12 bases between. In germline, CDR1 is DFQATT, CDR2 SNEGSKA (reference sequence). CDR3 length: 11 residues. For the CDR3, the DNA is TGCAGTGCTAGTAACCCCCGGGTCTACACCTTC. Translating it yields CSASNPRVYTF.

V and J are TRBV29-1 and TRBJ1-2, with TRBD1 matching 9 bases. The CDR3 extends over 14 amino acids. The germline gives CDR1 SQVTM, CDR2 ANQGSEA. V lost 3 bases to trimming and J lost 2 bases; unmatched junction nucleotides: 4. The CDR3 region has the DNA TGCAGCGTTGACTACGGACAGGGGAACTATGGCTACACCTTC. Protein sequence: CSVDYGQGNYGYTF.

The rearrangement uses TRBV6-1 and TRBJ1-2; TRBD1 matches at 7 bases. Trimming at V came to 5 bases and at J to 6 bases, leaving 6 bases not matched to a gene. The V gene's germline CDR1 is MNHNS and CDR2 SASEGT. The CDR3 runs to 13 residues. In DNA form, the CDR3 reads TGTGCCAGCAGTTTCCCACAGGGGAATGGCTACACCTTC. As protein: CASSFPQGNGYTF.

J is TRBJ2-7 and V is TRBV28; D uncertain. The CDR3 spans 14 residues. V gave up 5 bases and J gave up 7 bases, with 18 bases separating them. CDR1 is MDHEN and CDR2 is SYDVKM in the germline V gene. The CDR3 DNA reads as TGTGCCAGCAGTCCCGCTCGCTCCATGAGGGAGCAGTACTTC. Protein product: CASSPARSMREQYF.

On this clone: Other DNA sequences of this sample code for an identical CDR3. V is TRBV7-2 and J is TRBJ1-1; D possibly corresponds to TRBD1 (6 bases). The V end was cut by 4 bases, the J end by 1 base, with 7 bases between. Germline-derived CDR1 and CDR2 are SGHTA and FQGNSA. This CDR3 has 13 residues. The CDR3 loop is CASSSQGNTEAFF. DNA for the CDR3: TGTGCCAGCAGCTCACAGGGGAACACTGAAGCTTTCTTT.

This sequence joins TRBV5-4 and TRBJ2-5; a weak D match, TRBD2 (7 bases). The CDR3 extends over 16 amino acids. Per the germline V gene, CDR1 is SGHNT and CDR2 is YYREEE (reference sequence). Trimming cost V 4 bases and J 2 bases, with 18 bases left between them. The CDR3 protein is CASSRGGLAEQETQYF. The CDR3 DNA reads as TGTGCCAGCAGCCGTGGGGGGCTAGCGGAACAAGAGACCCAGTACTTC.

The chain is built from TRBV28 and TRBJ1-2, with 8 bases identical to TRBD1. The CDR3 has 13 amino acids. The J segment lost 7 bases and the V segment lost 5 bases, leaving 6 bases of the junction unmatched. The V gene's germline CDR1 is MDHEN and CDR2 SYDVKM. The CDR3 DNA reads as TGTGCCAGCAGTCGGCAGGGGGCGCTTGGCTACACCTTC. As protein: CASSRQGALGYTF.

J is TRBJ2-1 and V is TRBV6-1, with 7 bases identical to TRBD2. This CDR3 comprises 15 residues. V dropped 2 bases and J dropped 4; count of bases not matched to a gene: 5. Germline values: CDR1 MNHNS, CDR2 SASEGT. The CDR3 sequence is CASSETAGDYNEQFF. The CDR3 region has the DNA TGTGCCAGCAGTGAAACCGCGGGGGATTACAATGAGCAGTTCTTC.

The genes are TRBV10-2 and TRBJ1-2, with D perhaps TRBD1 (6 bases). Between the trimmed V and J ends, which lost 3 bases and 0 bases, there was a span of 20 bases. CDR1 is WSHSY, CDR2 SAAADI, per germline. This CDR3 region has 18 residues. The CDR3 DNA follows: TGCGCCAGCAGTGACGGGTGGGGGCAAGGGTCTTCTAACTATGGCTACACCTTC. Amino acid sequence: CASSDGWGQGSSNYGYTF.

The genes are TRBV16 and TRBJ1-3; TRBD1 is a possible D gene (6 bases). There are 15 residues in the CDR3. Trimming took off 1 base at V and 2 bases at J, with 9 bases between the two ends. In germline, CDR1 is KGHSY, CDR2 FQNENV. The chain's CDR3 is CASSQYNRAGNTIYF. The CDR3 DNA reads as TGTGCCAGCAGCCAATACAACAGGGCTGGAAACACCATATATTTT.